This T cell receptor (beta chain) was recorded in a study of CD4 and CD8 cells across lung adenocarcinoma regions. This clonotype was seen a handful of times. Samples came from patients with localized non-small cell lung adenocarcinoma. TCRdb re-called the PCR reads with MiXCR, one entry per CDR3 protein. The table includes fewer than 30,000 distinct CDR3 sequences, 53% detected once. Germline lookup yields CDR1 LGHDT and CDR2 YNNKEL (reference sequence). The CDR3 sequence is 12 residues long. With 2 bases removed from V and 3 bases from J, the gap between germline ends came to 5 bases. The source of this sequence is a male donor with lung adenocarcinoma. The CD4 and CD8 labels of this study may be unreliable. The V call is TRBV3-1, the J call TRBJ2-7, with D possibly being TRBD2 (5 bases). Sample: CD8+ T cells from the center of a lung tumor. CDR3 sequence (DNA): TGTGCCAGCAGCCAACGGGGCTACGAGCAGTACTTC. Encoded protein: CASSQRGYEQYF.